This is a list of T cell receptor beta chains from one sample in a study of vaccination and CD4 T cells after COVID-19. The antigens for these receptors are not known. TCRdb ran MiXCR on the PCR reads and lists one entry per CDR3 protein. The sample records some 25,000 distinct CDR3 sequences, roughly 33% being singletons. The sequencing here drew on CD4+ T cells from blood, cultured in vitro, taken about 7 months after SARS-CoV-2 vaccination. These receptors were taken from a human donor who had recovered from COVID-19. Both conserved end residues are part of each CDR3. A D gene is named only where the DNA matches it firmly.

>TRBV7-8|TRBJ1-2|-
CASSVIGQNYGYTF
>TRBV19|TRBJ2-1|TRBD1
CASSIMDRGLYNEQFF
>TRBV20-1|TRBJ2-1|-
CSALRGSSYNEQFF
>TRBV10-2|TRBJ2-5|-
CASKLGETQYF
>TRBV6-1|TRBJ2-1|-
CASRTRRMPSGYEQFF
>TRBV6-1|TRBJ1-6|-
CASSRGWEGNSPLHF
>TRBV19|TRBJ1-5|-
CASNWKPNQPQHF
>TRBV2|TRBJ2-1|TRBD2
CASRSGVAGDNEQFF
>TRBV20-1|TRBJ2-5|-
CSARNPTEETQYF
>TRBV27|TRBJ2-5|TRBD2
CASSHSLAGVGETQYF
>TRBV6-2/TRBV6-3|TRBJ2-5|TRBD2
CASRLAGDRETQYF